This T cell receptor beta chain was captured by sequencing in a study of shared clonotypes between healthy human individuals. Repertoires were generated with immunoSEQ multiplex PCR, while TCRdb's copy carries only in-frame clones and drops some. The sample has 500,000 or so clones; roughly 95% are singletons. Sequencing was performed on naive CD4+ T cells sorted from blood. The subset: CD45RA+ positively selected. This sequence was found in a young woman in good health.

For the CDR3, the DNA is TGCGCCAGCAGGGCCGGGACTCCGTACAATGAGCAGTTCTTC. Translation: CASRAGTPYNEQFF. The genes are TRBV10-1 and TRBJ2-1; D perhaps matches TRBD2 (6 bases). CDR1 and CDR2 (germline): WNHNN, SYGVQD (reference sequence). The CDR3 spans 14 residues. Trimming left V 6 bases short and J 4 bases short, with 13 bases between.